This T cell receptor (beta chain) was observed in a study of vaccination effects on CD4 cells after COVID-19. The overall study: Either the BNT162b2 or mRNA-1273 vaccine was given to participants in two doses.

Findings and limits, study-wide: Whether induced by infection or by vaccine, clones showed marked clonal contraction late after vaccination. Vaccine-induced clones in healthy vaccinees cross-reacted with common cold coronaviruses in only 1 of 255 cases.

The CDR3 runs to 13 residues. From germline, CDR1 is SGHRS and CDR2 YFSETQ. Trimming at V came to 4 bases and at J to 8 bases, leaving 4 bases not matched to a gene. TCRdb keeps only in-frame clones here, not all; method: immunoSEQ multiplex PCR. The sample carries around 63,000 clones, about 71% recorded once. Points on this clone: What it recognizes is unknown.

Ahead of sequencing, the ViraFEST assay grew antigen-specific CD4+ T cells using viral peptide pools. Between days 10 and 11 of culture, CD4+ T cells were separated out. All vaccine recipients tested negative for nucleocapsid antibodies and had never contracted SARS-CoV-2 infection. It was with about 10 IU/ml IL-2 and around 10 ug/ml peptides that more than 1.5 million PBMC per well were cultured. The TCR originated in a human donor who received a COVID-19 vaccine. This sample comprised CD4+ T cells from PBMCs cultured with HCoV-OC43 spike peptides, obtained before COVID-19 vaccination. Subset described: HCoV-OC43 spike overlapping peptide pool stimulation. V is TRBV5-1 and J is TRBJ1-2; 11 bases map to TRBD1. CDR3 in amino acids: CASSADRGLGYTF. CDR3 nucleotide sequence: TGCGCCAGCAGCGCGGACAGGGGGCTAGGCTACACCTTC.